One sample yielded the 10 T cell receptor beta chains listed below, sequenced in a study of a mutant IDH1 vaccine in newly diagnosed glioma. Time point noted: baseline, week 1 (first vaccination visit). Treatment of the sample: pre-vaccination baseline after standard-of-care therapy. Sequencing used immunoSEQ multiplex PCR; TCRdb keeps in-frame clones, though not all of them. Found here are approximately 100,000 clones, about 90% of them singletons; the top ten hold 0.5% to 0.6%. Sequenced here: PBMCs, sampled from a glioma patient treated with radiotherapy, temozolomide or both. The receptors here all came from a woman between 45 and 60 years old with glioma.

The CDR3 loop reads CASTRKVGLAGAGTGELFF. The CDR3 nucleotides read TGTGCCAGCACCCGAAAGGTTGGTCTAGCGGGAGCTGGAACCGGGGAGCTGTTTTTT. The gene calls are TRBV11-2 and TRBJ2-2; TRBD2 aligns across 10 bases. The length of the CDR3 is 19 residues. V trimming: 7 bases; J trimming: 5 bases; junction bases outside the gene matches: 19. Germline lookup yields CDR1 SGHAT and CDR2 FQNNGV.

This clone is a singleton in its sample. Relative to the germline gene, one junction end is altered; a read error may explain this. The chain combines TRBV7-7 with TRBJ2-5, with 10 bases that match TRBD1. Germline values: CDR1 SSHAT, CDR2 FNYEAQ (reference sequence). This CDR3 comprises 16 residues. In DNA form, the CDR3 reads TGTGCTAGCAGCTTGGGGACAGGGGCCTTCCAAGAGACCCAGTACTTC. This sequence encodes CASSLGTGAFQETQYF.

This chain uses TRBV7-8 with TRBJ1-2, with TRBD1 identical over 9 bases. The ends lost 1 base at V and 1 base at J; junction bases unmatched: 7. Germline V CDR1 and CDR2: SGHVS, FQNEAQ. The CDR3 runs to 17 residues. CDR3 in amino acids: CASSLGWTGAVNYGYTF. DNA for the CDR3: TGTGCCAGCAGCTTAGGTTGGACAGGGGCCGTTAACTATGGCTACACCTTC.

This chain uses TRBV15 with TRBJ2-7; 7 bases are shared with TRBD1. This CDR3 spans 15 amino acids. Trimming cost V 1 base and J 5 bases; bases outside gene matches: 8. Germline values: CDR1 LNHNV, CDR2 YYDKDF (reference sequence). The CDR3 coding sequence is TGTGCCACCAGCAGAGGGAAGGGGGCAGTCAACGAGCAGTACTTC. It encodes CATSRGKGAVNEQYF.

This clone has just one count. CDR3 sequence (DNA): TGTGCCACCAGCACCCTCCCCCGCAGGGGGCCCGAGCAGTACTTC. This sequence encodes CATSTLPRRGPEQYF. This chain connects TRBV15 to TRBJ2-7; 8 nucleotides match TRBD1. Looked up from germline, CDR1 is LNHNV and CDR2 is YYDKDF (reference sequence). The V segment lost 4 bases and the J segment 6 bases; nucleotides outside the gene matches: 11. The CDR3 runs 15 residues.

This chain joins TRBV20-1 and TRBJ2-7, with D maybe TRBD2 (6 bases). The CDR3 length is 10 residues. Germline CDR1 is DFQATT and CDR2 is SNEGSKA (reference sequence). V was trimmed by 5 bases and J by 4 bases, leaving 6 bases between them. The CDR3, as DNA: TGCAGTGCTGGAGGGTACGAGCAGTACTTC. It yields the protein CSAGGYEQYF.

V and J are TRBV5-1 and TRBJ1-4; perhaps TRBD1 as D (5 bases). The germline V gene has CDR1 SGHRS and CDR2 YFSETQ. The CDR3 totals 14 residues. Trimming removed 1 base from V and 8 bases from J, with 12 bases in between. The CDR3 DNA sequence: TGCGCCAGCAGCTTGAGAGGCGGGGGAGAAAAACTGTTTTTT. The encoded protein is CASSLRGGGEKLFF. The variable domain in full, completed from reference TRBV5-1 and TRBJ1-4, reads KAGVTQTPRYLIKTRGQQVTLSCSPISGHRSVSWYQQTPGQGLQFLFEYFSETQRNKGNFPGRFSGRQFSNSRSEMNVSTLELGDSALYLCASSLRGGGEKLFFGSGTQLSVL.

The rearrangement links TRBV19 to TRBJ2-1; D is tentatively TRBD1 or TRBD2 (5 bases each). V was pared by 5 bases and J by 8 bases, with 22 bases between. This CDR3 is built from 16 residues. Germline V CDR1 and CDR2: LNHDA, SQIVND (reference sequence). This CDR3 reads CASSAIRMGVRHEQFF. CDR3 sequence (DNA): TGTGCCAGTAGTGCGATAAGGATGGGGGTTAGGCATGAGCAGTTCTTC.

The chain joins TRBV6-5 to TRBJ1-3, with 7 nucleotides matching TRBD1. Germline CDR1 MNHEY, CDR2 SVGAGI. V lost 2 bases and J lost 4; bases outside the gene matches: 2. There are 14 residues in the CDR3. DNA for the CDR3: TGTGCCAGCAGTTACGGCAGGGGGGGAAACACCATATATTTT. Protein product: CASSYGRGGNTIYF.

This chain joins TRBV28 and TRBJ2-3; 9 bases map to TRBD1. CDR1 is MDHEN and CDR2 is SYDVKM in the germline V gene. This CDR3 comprises 15 residues. Losses at the gene ends were 2 bases for V and 3 bases for J; bases not matched to a gene: 3. CDR3 DNA: TGTGCCAGCAGTTTAGTGACAGGGGGGACAGATACGCAGTATTTT. Translation: CASSLVTGGTDTQYF.